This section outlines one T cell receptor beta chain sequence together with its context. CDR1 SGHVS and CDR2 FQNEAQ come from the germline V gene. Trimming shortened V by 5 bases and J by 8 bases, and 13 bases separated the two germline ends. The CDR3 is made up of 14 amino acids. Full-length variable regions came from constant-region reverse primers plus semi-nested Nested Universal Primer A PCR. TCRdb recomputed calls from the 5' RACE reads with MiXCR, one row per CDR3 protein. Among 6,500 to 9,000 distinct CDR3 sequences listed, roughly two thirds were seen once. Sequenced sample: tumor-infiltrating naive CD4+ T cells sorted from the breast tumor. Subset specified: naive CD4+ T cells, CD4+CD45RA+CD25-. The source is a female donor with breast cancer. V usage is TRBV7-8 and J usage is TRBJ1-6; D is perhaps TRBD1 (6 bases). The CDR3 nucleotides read TGTGCCAGCAGCGGGGGCCTATTGGATTCACCCCTCCACTTT. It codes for CASSGGLLDSPLHF.